This T cell receptor (beta chain) was retrieved from a study of OX40 agonist ivuxolimab in advanced cancers. In the study overall: Ivuxolimab, which targeted the costimulatory receptor OX40 (CD134), was an agonistic, fully human IgG2 monoclonal antibody. Partial responses occurred in three dose-escalation patients: two with cutaneous melanoma and one with hepatocellular carcinoma. The paper reports the monotherapy dose-escalation portion (N of about 50 patients) of the phase I ivuxolimab trial. Patients were allowed to have had prior anti-PD-1, anti-PD-L1 or anti-CTLA-4 therapy, and around two fifths of the dose-escalation patients had been treated with checkpoint inhibitors. The dose-escalation cohort was approximately 83% male with a mean age of roughly 62 years, ranging from about 20 to 85. Among the roughly 50 dose-escalation patients, some 20 had hepatocellular carcinoma, roughly 15 melanoma, 9 renal cell carcinoma and 9 head and neck cancer. Peripheral TCRbeta sequencing aimed to test whether ivuxolimab altered TCR sequence diversity and caused clonal T-cell expansion. Intravenous ivuxolimab was administered to patients every 2 weeks at six dose levels: 0.01, 0.1, 0.3, 1.5, 3 and 10 mg/kg.

The germline V gene encodes CDR1 GTSNPN and CDR2 SVGIG (reference sequence). Between the V and J ends, shortened by 4 bases and 3 bases respectively, the junction contains 19 bases. From the cysteine up to the phenylalanine, the CDR3 has a length of 15 residues. Solely the CDR3 DNA is kept, with 45 bases framed from the first base. Turning to this clone: It lacks a known antigen. Base qualities are not at hand, and no much larger clone is one base apart.

The study at large found these results: At doses of 0.1 to 3.0 mg/kg, clonal expansion of both CD4+ and CD8+ blood T cells was observed from baseline to week 6. In the 0.1-3.0 mg/kg groups, partial responders were among the patients with the lowest normalized peripheral clonal expansion, particularly in CD8+ T cells. After ivuxolimab, expanded clones were on average more numerous among CD8+ T cells than among CD4+ T cells. Low levels of normalized T-cell clonal expansion were also seen in some patients who did not respond. The antigen specificity of the peripheral T cells that underwent clonal expansion was not determined.

The trial excluded patients who had a history of autoimmune disease or were on systemic immunosuppression. Peripheral blood for TCR sequencing was collected from all dose cohorts at baseline, on cycle 4 day 1, and on cycle 7 day 1. The samples were taken from a phase I, first-in-human, multicenter, open-label dose-escalation trial of ivuxolimab. The trial enrolled adults with locally advanced or metastatic head and neck squamous cell, hepatocellular, melanoma or renal cell carcinoma. Before TCR sequencing, CD4+ T cells and CD8+ T cells from peripheral blood were sorted into separate populations. Genomic DNA was isolated from the sorted cells so that the TCRbeta CDR3 region could be sequenced. The immunoSEQ Assay was used for sequencing of TCRbeta CDR3 regions. In its TCRdb copy, this immuneACCESS table keeps in-frame sequences only and misses some clones. Where compared with another copy, unresolved V genes explain less than half of these, and the others have no known cause. The table for this sample lists 55,000 to 70,000 clones; roughly 90% of them were counted only once. Of the sample, about 0.95% falls within the top ten clones.

The chain employs TRBV30 and TRBJ2-7; the D gene is perhaps TRBD1, from 6 matching bases. The TCR originated in an adult with an advanced solid tumor such as melanoma, head and neck, liver or kidney cancer. The material sequenced was CD4+ or CD8+ T cells sorted from blood, taken in a trial of the OX40 agonist ivuxolimab. The DNA sequence reads TGTGCCTGGATTCCCCAGGGGATATCCGGCTACGAGCAGTACTTC. This sequence encodes CAWIPQGISGYEQYF.